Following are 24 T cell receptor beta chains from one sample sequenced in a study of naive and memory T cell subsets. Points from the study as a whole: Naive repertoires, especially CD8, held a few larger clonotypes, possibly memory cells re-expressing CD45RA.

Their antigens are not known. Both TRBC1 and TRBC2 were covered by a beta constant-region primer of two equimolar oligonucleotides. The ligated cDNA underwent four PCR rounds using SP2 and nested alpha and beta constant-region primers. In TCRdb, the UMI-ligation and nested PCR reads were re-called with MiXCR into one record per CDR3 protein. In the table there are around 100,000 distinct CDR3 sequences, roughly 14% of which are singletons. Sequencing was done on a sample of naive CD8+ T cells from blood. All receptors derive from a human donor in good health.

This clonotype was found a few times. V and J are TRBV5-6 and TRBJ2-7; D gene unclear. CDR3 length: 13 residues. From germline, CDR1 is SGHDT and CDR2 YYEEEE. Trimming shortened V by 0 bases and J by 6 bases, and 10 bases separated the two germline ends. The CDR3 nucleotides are TGTGCCAGCAGCTTGGTAGGATGGACCGAGCAGTACTTC. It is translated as CASSLVGWTEQYF.

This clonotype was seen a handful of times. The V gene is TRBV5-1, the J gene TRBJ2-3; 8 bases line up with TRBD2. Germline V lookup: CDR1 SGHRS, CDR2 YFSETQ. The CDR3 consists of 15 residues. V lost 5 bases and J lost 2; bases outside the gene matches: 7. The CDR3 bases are TGCGCCAGCAGAGATGCGGGGGGTTTCACAGATACGCAGTATTTT. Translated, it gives CASRDAGGFTDTQYF.

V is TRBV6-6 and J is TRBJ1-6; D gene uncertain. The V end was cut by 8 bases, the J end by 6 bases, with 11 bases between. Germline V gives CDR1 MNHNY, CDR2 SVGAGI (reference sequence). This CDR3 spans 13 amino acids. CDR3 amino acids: CASCGLINSPLHF. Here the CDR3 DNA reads TGTGCCAGCTGCGGACTGATTAATTCACCCCTCCACTTT.

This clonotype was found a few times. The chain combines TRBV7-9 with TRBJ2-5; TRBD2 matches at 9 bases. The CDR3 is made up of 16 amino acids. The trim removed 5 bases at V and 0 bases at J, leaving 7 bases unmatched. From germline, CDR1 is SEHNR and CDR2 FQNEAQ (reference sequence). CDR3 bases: TGTGCCAGCAGCAGCAGAACTAGCGGGTACCAAGAGACCCAGTACTTC. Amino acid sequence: CASSSRTSGYQETQYF. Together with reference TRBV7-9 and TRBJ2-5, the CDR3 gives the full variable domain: DTGVSQNPRHKITKRGQNVTFRCDPISEHNRLYWYRQTLGQGPEFLTYFQNEAQLEKSRLLSDRFSAERPKGSFSTLEIQRTEQGDSAMYLCASSSRTSGYQETQYFGPGTRLLVL.

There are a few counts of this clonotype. The CDR3 loop is CASTSVGGQQAGELFF. CDR3 nucleotide sequence: TGTGCCAGCACCTCCGTTGGGGGCCAACAAGCCGGGGAGCTGTTTTTT. V gene TRBV6-6 combines with J gene TRBJ2-2, with D tentatively TRBD1 (6 bases). Trimming removed 7 bases from V and 6 bases from J, with 21 bases in between. Germline CDR1 reads MNHNY; CDR2 reads SVGAGI (reference sequence). The CDR3 is 16 amino acids.

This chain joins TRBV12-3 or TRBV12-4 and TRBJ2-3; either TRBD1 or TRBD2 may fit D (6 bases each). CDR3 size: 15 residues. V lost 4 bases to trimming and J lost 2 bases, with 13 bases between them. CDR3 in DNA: TGTGCCAGCAGTTCAAGACAGGACTACACAGATACGCAGTATTTT. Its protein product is CASSSRQDYTDTQYF.

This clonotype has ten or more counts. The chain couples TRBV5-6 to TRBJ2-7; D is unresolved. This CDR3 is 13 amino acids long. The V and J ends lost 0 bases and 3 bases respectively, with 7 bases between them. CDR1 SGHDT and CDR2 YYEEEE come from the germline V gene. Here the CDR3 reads CASSLDPDYEQYF. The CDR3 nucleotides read TGTGCCAGCAGCTTGGACCCGGACTACGAGCAGTACTTC. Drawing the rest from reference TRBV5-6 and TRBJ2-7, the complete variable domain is DAGVTQSPTHLIKTRGQQVTLRCSPKSGHDTVSWYQQALGQGPQFIFQYYEEEERQRGNFPDRFSGHQFPNYSSELNVNALLLGDSALYLCASSLDPDYEQYFGPGTRLTVT.

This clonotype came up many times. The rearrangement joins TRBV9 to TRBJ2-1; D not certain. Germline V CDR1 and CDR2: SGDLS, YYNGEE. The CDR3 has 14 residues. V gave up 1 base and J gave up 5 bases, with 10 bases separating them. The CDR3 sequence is CASSVSKRNNEQFF. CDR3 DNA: TGTGCCAGCAGCGTAAGCAAACGCAACAATGAGCAGTTCTTC.

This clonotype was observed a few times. The chain's CDR3 is CASSLEGQGMYGYTF. As DNA, the CDR3 is TGCGCCAGCAGCTTGGAGGGACAGGGGATGTATGGCTACACCTTC. The chain is built from TRBV5-1 and TRBJ1-2, with 10 bases fitting TRBD1. The CDR3 consists of 15 residues. Germline V gives CDR1 SGHRS, CDR2 YFSETQ. The trim removed 0 bases at V and 5 bases at J, leaving 4 bases unmatched.

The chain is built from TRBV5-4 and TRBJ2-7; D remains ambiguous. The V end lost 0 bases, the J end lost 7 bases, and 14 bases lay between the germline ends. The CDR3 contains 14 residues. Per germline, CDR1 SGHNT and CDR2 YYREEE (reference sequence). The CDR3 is CASSLGNWAEEQYF. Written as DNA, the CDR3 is TGTGCCAGCAGCTTGGGGAACTGGGCTGAAGAGCAGTACTTC.

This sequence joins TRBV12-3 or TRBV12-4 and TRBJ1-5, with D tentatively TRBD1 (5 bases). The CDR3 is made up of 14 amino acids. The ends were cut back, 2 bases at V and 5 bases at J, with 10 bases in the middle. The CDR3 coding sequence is TGTGCCAGCAGTTTAAGGCAGGGAGATCAGCCCCAGCATTTT. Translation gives CASSLRQGDQPQHF.

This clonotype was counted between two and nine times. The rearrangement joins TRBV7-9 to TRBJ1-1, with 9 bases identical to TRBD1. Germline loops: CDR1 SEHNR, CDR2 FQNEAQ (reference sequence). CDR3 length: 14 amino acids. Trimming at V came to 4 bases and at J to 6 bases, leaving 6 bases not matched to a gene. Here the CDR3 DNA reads TGTGCCAGCAGCTCCGACAGGGGGGCGGCTGAAGCTTTCTTT. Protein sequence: CASSSDRGAAEAFF.

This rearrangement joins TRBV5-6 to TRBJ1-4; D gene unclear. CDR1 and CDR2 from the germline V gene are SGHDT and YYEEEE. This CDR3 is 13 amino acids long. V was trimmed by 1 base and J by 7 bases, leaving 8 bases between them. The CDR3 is CASSLNRREKLFF. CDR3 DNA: TGTGCCAGCAGCTTGAATCGGCGTGAAAAACTGTTTTTT.

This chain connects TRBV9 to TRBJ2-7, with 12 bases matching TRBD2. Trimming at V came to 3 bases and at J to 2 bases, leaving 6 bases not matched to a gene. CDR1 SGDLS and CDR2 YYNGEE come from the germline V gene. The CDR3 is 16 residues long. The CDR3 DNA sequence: TGTGCCAGCAGCGAGACCGGACTAGCGGGGACCTACGAGCAGTACTTC. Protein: CASSETGLAGTYEQYF.

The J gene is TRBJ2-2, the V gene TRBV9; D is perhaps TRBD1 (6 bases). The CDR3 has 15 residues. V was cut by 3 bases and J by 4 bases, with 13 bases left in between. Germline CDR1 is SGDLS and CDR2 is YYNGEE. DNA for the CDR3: TGTGCCAGCAGCGCACCGGACAGCTTCACCGGGGAGCTGTTTTTT. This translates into CASSAPDSFTGELFF.

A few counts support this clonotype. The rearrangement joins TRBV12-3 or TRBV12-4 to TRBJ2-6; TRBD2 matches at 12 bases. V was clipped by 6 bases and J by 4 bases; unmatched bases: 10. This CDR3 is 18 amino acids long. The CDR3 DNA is TGTGCCAGCAGCTGGGCACTAGCGGGAGGCATGGGGGCCAACGTCCTGACTTTC. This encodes CASSWALAGGMGANVLTF.

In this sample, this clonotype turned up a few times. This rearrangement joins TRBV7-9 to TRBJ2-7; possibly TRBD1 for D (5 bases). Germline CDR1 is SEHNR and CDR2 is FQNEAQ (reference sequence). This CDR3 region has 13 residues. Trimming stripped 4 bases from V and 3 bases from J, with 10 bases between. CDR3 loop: CASSSPDNYEQYF. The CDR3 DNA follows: TGTGCCAGCAGCTCCCCGGACAACTACGAGCAGTACTTC.

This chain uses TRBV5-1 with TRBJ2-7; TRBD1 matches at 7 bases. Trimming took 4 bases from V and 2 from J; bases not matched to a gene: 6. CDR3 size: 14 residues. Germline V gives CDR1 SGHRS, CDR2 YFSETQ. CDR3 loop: CASSILTGTYEQYF. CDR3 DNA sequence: TGCGCCAGCAGCATACTGACAGGGACCTACGAGCAGTACTTC.

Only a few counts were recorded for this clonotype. CDR3 in amino acids: CASSQDNTSGRSNEQYF. As DNA, the CDR3 is TGTGCCAGCAGCCAAGATAACACTAGCGGGAGGAGTAACGAGCAGTACTTC. The V and J genes are TRBV14 and TRBJ2-7, with 12 bases matching TRBD2. V trimming: 0 bases; J trimming: 5 bases; junction bases outside the gene matches: 8. The CDR3 covers 17 residues. Germline-derived CDR1 and CDR2 are SGHDN and FVKESK.

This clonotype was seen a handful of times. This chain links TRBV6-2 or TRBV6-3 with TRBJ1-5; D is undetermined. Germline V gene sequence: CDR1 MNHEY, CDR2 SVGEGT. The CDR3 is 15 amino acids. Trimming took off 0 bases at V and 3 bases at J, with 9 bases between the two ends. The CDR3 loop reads CASSYSRESNQPQHF. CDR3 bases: TGTGCCAGCAGTTACTCGAGAGAATCCAATCAGCCCCAGCATTTT.

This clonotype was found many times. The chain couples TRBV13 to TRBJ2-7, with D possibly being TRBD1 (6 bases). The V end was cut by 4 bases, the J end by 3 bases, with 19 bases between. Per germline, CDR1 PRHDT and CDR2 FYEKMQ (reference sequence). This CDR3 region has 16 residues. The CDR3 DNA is TGTGCCAGCAGCTCCGGGGTGCGACAGGTTATCTACGAGCAGTACTTC. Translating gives CASSSGVRQVIYEQYF.

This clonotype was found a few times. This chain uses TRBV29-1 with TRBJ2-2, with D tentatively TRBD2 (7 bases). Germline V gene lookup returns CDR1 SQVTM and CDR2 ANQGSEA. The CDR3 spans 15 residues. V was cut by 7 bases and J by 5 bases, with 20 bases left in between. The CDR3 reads CSAEGGALGTGELFF. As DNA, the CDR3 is TGCAGCGCTGAGGGGGGGGCGCTGGGAACCGGGGAGCTGTTTTTT.

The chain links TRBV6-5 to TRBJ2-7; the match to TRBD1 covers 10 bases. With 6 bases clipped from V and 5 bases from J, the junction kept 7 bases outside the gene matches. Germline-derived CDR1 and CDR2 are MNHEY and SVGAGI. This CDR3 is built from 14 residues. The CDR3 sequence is CASSSGTGENEQYF. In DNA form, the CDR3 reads TGTGCCAGCAGCTCCGGGACAGGGGAAAACGAGCAGTACTTC.

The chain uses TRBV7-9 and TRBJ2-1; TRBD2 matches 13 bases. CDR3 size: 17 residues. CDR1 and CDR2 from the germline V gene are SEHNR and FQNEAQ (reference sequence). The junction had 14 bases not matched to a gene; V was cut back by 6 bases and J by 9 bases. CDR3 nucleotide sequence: TGTGCCAGCAGACAACCAGGACTAGCGGGAGTAGAGGGTGAGCAGTTCTTC. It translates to CASRQPGLAGVEGEQFF. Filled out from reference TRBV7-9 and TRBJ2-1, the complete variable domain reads DTGVSQNPRHKITKRGQNVTFRCDPISEHNRLYWYRQTLGQGPEFLTYFQNEAQLEKSRLLSDRFSAERPKGSFSTLEIQRTEQGDSAMYLCASRQPGLAGVEGEQFFGPGTRLTVL.